These T cell receptor beta chains were read from a single sample in a study of cytotoxic CD8 clonotypes in ibrutinib-treated CLL. TCRdb's copy holds only in-frame clones and misses some; the assay was immunoSEQ multiplex PCR. Seen here are around 140,000 clones, around 82% observed once, and the top ten hold about 7.4%. This specimen consisted of PBMCs, obtained after 36 months of ibrutinib treatment. The receptors come from a human donor with chronic lymphocytic leukemia. CDR3s leave out the opening cysteine and the closing phenylalanine or tryptophan. A D gene is named only where the DNA matches it firmly.

v_gene	len	j_gene	d_gene	CDR3aa
TRBV10-3	12	TRBJ1-3	-	ATLDGVAGNTIY
TRBV28	13	TRBJ1-4	TRBD1	ASNEAGQADEKLF
TRBV6-4	13	TRBJ2-5	TRBD1	ASSEGATSWETQY
TRBV5-1	12	TRBJ1-4	-	ASSSGRINEKLF
TRBV10-2	13	TRBJ1-4	-	ASSDVQGSNEKLF
TRBV2	10	TRBJ2-7	TRBD2	ASTTSGYEQY
TRBV28	11	TRBJ1-6	TRBD1	ATLTGGRSPLH
TRBV7-9	11	TRBJ2-3	-	ASSLDSTDTQY
TRBV5-6	12	TRBJ1-2	TRBD1	ASRRTGLNYGYT
TRBV18	11	TRBJ1-2	-	ASSLDSQYGYT
TRBV6-4	13	TRBJ2-3	TRBD2	ASRPSGRMTDTQY
TRBV23-1	13	TRBJ1-5	-	ASSQSKRGRKPQH
TRBV7-3	15	TRBJ2-3	TRBD2	ASSLFRTSGGTDTQY
TRBV5-1	12	TRBJ1-2	TRBD1	ASSSTGGGYGYT
TRBV6-4	12	TRBJ2-7	-	ASSPSWGSYEQY
TRBV27	12	TRBJ1-1	TRBD1	ASSTGDRGTEAF
TRBV7-9	15	TRBJ1-2	-	ASINYFLGEPVYGYT
TRBV11-3	16	TRBJ1-5	-	ASSFRRWGREFSQPQH
TRBV15	13	TRBJ1-4	-	ATSRDPGTYEKLF
TRBV6-5	14	TRBJ2-1	-	ASSYGTGPLGDEQF